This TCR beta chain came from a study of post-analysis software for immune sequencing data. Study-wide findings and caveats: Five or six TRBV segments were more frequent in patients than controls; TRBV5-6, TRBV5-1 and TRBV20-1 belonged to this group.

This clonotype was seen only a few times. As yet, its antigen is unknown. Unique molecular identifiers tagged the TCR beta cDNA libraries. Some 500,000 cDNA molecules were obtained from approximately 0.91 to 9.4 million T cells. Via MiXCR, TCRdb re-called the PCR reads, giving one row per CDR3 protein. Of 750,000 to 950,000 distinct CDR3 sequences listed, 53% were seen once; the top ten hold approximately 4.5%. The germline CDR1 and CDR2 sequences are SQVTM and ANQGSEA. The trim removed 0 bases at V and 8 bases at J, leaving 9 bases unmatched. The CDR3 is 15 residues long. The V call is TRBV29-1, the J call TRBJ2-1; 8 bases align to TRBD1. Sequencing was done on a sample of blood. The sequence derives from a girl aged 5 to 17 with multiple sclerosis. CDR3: CSVEDLQGDGDEQFF. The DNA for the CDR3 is TGCAGCGTTGAAGATCTACAGGGGGATGGTGATGAGCAGTTCTTC.